This T cell receptor (beta chain) was retrieved from a study of T cells in tuberculosis. Latent tuberculosis screening used tuberculin skin test and IGRA at entry. A word on this clone: Its antigen is not identified.

Study findings and constraints: Active tuberculosis TCR-alpha repertoires lay closer to GMM-specific TCRs than IGRA-negative controls, suggesting clonal expansion. Selection depended on which cryopreserved specimens were available.

Produced via immunoSEQ multiplex PCR; TCRdb's table is partial and in-frame only. Among tens of thousands of clones listed, 95% were seen once. The CDR3 consists of 16 residues. Germline lookup yields CDR1 MDHEN and CDR2 SYDVKM. V lost 5 bases to trimming and J lost 0 bases, with 15 bases between them. The V gene is TRBV28, the J gene TRBJ2-3; D possibly corresponds to TRBD2 (6 bases). The sequence was obtained from a donor aged 10-29 years with latent tuberculosis or without tuberculosis infection. Sequencing was done on a sample of PBMCs. The CDR3 region is CASSRPAGTSTDTQYF. In DNA, the CDR3 is TGTGCCAGCAGTCGCCCGGCCGGGACTAGCACAGATACGCAGTATTTT. The entire variable domain, with the rest obtained from reference TRBV28 and TRBJ2-3, is as follows: DVKVTQSSRYLVKRTGEKVFLECVQDMDHENMFWYRQDPGLGLRLIYFSYDVKMKEKGDIPEGYSVSREKKERFSLILESASTNQTSMYLCASSRPAGTSTDTQYFGPGTRLTVL.